This T cell receptor (beta chain) is from a study of long-term antiretroviral therapy in people with HIV. Points from the study as a whole: Repertoire composition at all time points was dominated by clones that had expanded before ART. CDR3 length ranges were narrower in HIV repertoires than in controls.

Roughly 1-11 million cryopreserved PBMC were held in samples before DNA extraction. Researchers ran immunoSEQ v3.0 at survey level. Data came from immunoSEQ multiplex PCR; TCRdb stores just in-frame clones and leaves some out. This table has about 22,000 clones, 70% to 80% appearing once. A remark on this clone: Its target is not known.

The CDR3 runs 17 residues. Trimming at V came to 0 bases and at J to 6 bases, leaving 10 bases not matched to a gene. Germline V gene sequence: CDR1 LGHNA, CDR2 YSLEER. The sample was unsorted PBMCs, taken around 1.7 years before starting antiretroviral therapy. The sequence derives from a woman between 35 and 50 years old with HIV. The V gene is TRBV4-3, the J gene TRBJ2-7; 11 bases are shared with TRBD1. This CDR3 is CASSQDLRGQGGSEQYF. The CDR3 bases are TGCGCCAGCAGCCAAGACTTGAGGGGACAGGGGGGCAGCGAGCAGTACTTC.